This T cell receptor (beta chain) emerged from a study of T cell clonotyping in hematopoietic cell transplantation. General study findings and limits: After transplant, recipient diversity fell while pathologically expanded clonotypes grew through day 180. CD4 and CD8 repertoire contributions could not be separated without sorting. Few recipient clonotypes overlapped donors; over 97% were de novo at given depth. Higher Inverse Simpson Index values in graft donor and pretransplant recipient predicted broader posttransplant TCR diversity.

This CDR3 region has 13 residues. The germline V gene has CDR1 MNHEY and CDR2 SMNVEV (reference sequence). V lost 5 bases and J 4 bases, leaving 12 bases between the germline ends. This clone has just a few counts. Its cognate antigen is unknown. Data came from immunoSEQ multiplex PCR; TCRdb stores just in-frame clones and leaves some out. This sample has 70,000 or so clones; roughly 93% occur once, and the top ten carry 1.6%. Material: peripheral blood mononuclear cells. The sequence was obtained from a man aged 45-65 years in good health. Some clones in this sample may be carry-over from other donors' samples. The rearrangement links TRBV27 to TRBJ2-7; maybe TRBD2 (6 bases). The CDR3 reads CASSVTGTYEQYF. CDR3 nucleotide sequence: TGTGCCAGCAGTGTCACCGGGACTTACGAGCAGTACTTC.